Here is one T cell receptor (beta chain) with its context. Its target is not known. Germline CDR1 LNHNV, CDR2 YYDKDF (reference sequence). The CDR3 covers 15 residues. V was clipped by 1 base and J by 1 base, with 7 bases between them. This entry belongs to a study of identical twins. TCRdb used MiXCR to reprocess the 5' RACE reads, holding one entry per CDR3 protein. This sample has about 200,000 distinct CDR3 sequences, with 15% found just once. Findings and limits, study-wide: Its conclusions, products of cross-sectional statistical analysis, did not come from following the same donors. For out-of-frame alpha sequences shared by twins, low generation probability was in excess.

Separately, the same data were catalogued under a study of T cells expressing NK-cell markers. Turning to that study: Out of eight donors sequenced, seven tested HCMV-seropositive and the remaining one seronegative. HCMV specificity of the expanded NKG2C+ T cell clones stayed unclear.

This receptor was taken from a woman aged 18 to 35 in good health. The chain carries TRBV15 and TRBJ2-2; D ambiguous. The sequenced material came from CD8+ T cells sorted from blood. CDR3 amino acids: CATSRGRQNTGELFF. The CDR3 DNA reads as TGTGCCACCAGCAGAGGAAGACAGAACACCGGGGAGCTGTTTTTT.